This passage covers 10 T cell receptor beta chains from one sample sequenced in a study of blood T cell repertoires in COVID-19 (dated by TCRdb to about 2020). The protocol used for the library was the immunoSEQ multiplex PCR assay. Held by TCRdb, this immuneACCESS table contains in-frame sequences only and omits some clones. Under half of the omission traces to an unresolved V gene where checked; the cause of the rest is unknown. The sample data list under 85,000 clones, and 65% to 85% of these were observed just once. Together, the top ten hold roughly 5.3% of the sample. Source material: peripheral blood. These receptors were taken from a man aged 50-60 years with active COVID-19.

This chain joins TRBV7-9 and TRBJ2-7, with D unresolved. V was cut by 5 bases and J by 3 bases, with 14 bases left in between. Germline CDR1 SEHNR, CDR2 FQNEAQ (reference sequence). CDR3 length: 14 amino acids. The DNA for the CDR3 is TGTGCCAGCAGCCAATACCAACTCGACTACGAGCAGTACTTC. Translating gives CASSQYQLDYEQYF. The whole variable domain, filled in from reference TRBV7-9 and TRBJ2-7, reads DTGVSQNPRHKITKRGQNVTFRCDPISEHNRLYWYRQTLGQGPEFLTYFQNEAQLEKSRLLSDRFSAERPKGSFSTLEIQRTEQGDSAMYLCASSQYQLDYEQYFGPGTRLTVT.

This clone is labeled medium-sized. The rearrangement uses TRBV5-1 and TRBJ1-1, with unresolved D. Germline lookup yields CDR1 SGHRS and CDR2 YFSETQ. V lost 3 bases and J lost 4, with 13 bases in between. CDR3 length: 14 amino acids. CDR3 nucleotide sequence: TGCGCCAGCAGCTCGGGTCGGTTGCGCACTGAAGCTTTCTTT. Amino acid sequence: CASSSGRLRTEAFF.

J is TRBJ2-1 and V is TRBV24-1; 16 bases fit TRBD2. V shed 4 bases, J shed 0 bases, and the junction held 5 bases outside the gene matches. Per germline, CDR1 KGHDR and CDR2 SFDVKD. The CDR3 has 19 residues. CDR3 protein: CATSDPGLAGGGSYNEQFF. In DNA, the CDR3 is TGTGCCACCAGTGACCCGGGACTAGCGGGAGGGGGCTCCTACAATGAGCAGTTCTTC.

V and J are TRBV5-4 and TRBJ2-3, with TRBD1 identical over 10 bases. There are 15 residues in the CDR3. Germline CDR1 SGHNT, CDR2 YYREEE (reference sequence). Germline trimming cut 5 bases from V and 0 bases from J; bases unmatched to any gene: 3. CDR3 sequence: CASRRDRGSTDTQYF. The DNA of the CDR3 is TGTGCCAGCAGAAGGGACAGGGGAAGCACAGATACGCAGTATTTT.

This chain's CDR3 is CASSLEGSGGTDTQYF. The CDR3 DNA reads as TGTGCCAGCAGCTTAGAGGGTAGCGGGGGCACAGATACGCAGTATTTT. The J gene is TRBJ2-3, the V gene TRBV11-2, with 8 positions matching TRBD2. Trimming cost V 0 bases and J 1 base; bases outside gene matches: 3. This CDR3 spans 16 amino acids. Germline CDR1 SGHAT, CDR2 FQNNGV.

This rearrangement joins TRBV19 to TRBJ2-6; 7 nucleotides agree with TRBD2. Germline assignment: CDR1 LNHDA and CDR2 SQIVND (reference sequence). J was trimmed by 4 bases and V by 5 bases; bases with no gene match: 8. The CDR3 spans 16 residues. The CDR3: CASSSGRAPGANVLTF. In DNA form, the CDR3 reads TGTGCCAGTAGTTCAGGGAGGGCACCGGGGGCCAACGTCCTGACTTTC.

CDR3 sequence: CASSLAQGLGGYTF. The CDR3, as DNA: TGCGCCAGCAGCCTGGCCCAGGGTCTAGGTGGCTACACCTTC. V gene TRBV5-1 combines with J gene TRBJ1-2, with D perhaps TRBD1 (5 bases). Trimming removed 4 bases from V and 7 bases from J, with 17 bases in between. In germline, CDR1 is SGHRS, CDR2 YFSETQ. This CDR3 has 14 residues.

The V and J genes are TRBV6-5 and TRBJ2-7; D is perhaps TRBD2 (5 bases). Trimming shortened V by 6 bases and J by 5 bases, and 17 bases separated the two germline ends. Germline assignment: CDR1 MNHEY and CDR2 SVGAGI. The CDR3 consists of 14 residues. The CDR3 region has the DNA TGTGCCAGCAGGACCCATGAGGGTACCGACGAGCAGTACTTC. Encoded protein: CASRTHEGTDEQYF.

The CDR3 is CASRLGSRGPHQPQHF. CDR3 in DNA: TGTGCCAGCAGACTAGGCTCAAGGGGGCCCCATCAGCCCCAGCATTTT. V usage is TRBV28 and J usage is TRBJ1-5, with 7 bases aligning to TRBD1. CDR1 and CDR2 (germline): MDHEN, SYDVKM. Trimming at V came to 6 bases and at J to 5 bases, leaving 13 bases not matched to a gene. The length of the CDR3 is 16 residues.

V is TRBV4-1 and J is TRBJ1-4, with D possibly being TRBD1 (6 bases). The CDR3 spans 13 residues. Per germline, CDR1 MGHRA and CDR2 YSYEKL. V was pared by 9 bases and J by 8 bases, with 16 bases between. This CDR3 reads CASTQGLEEKLFF. The CDR3 DNA sequence: TGCGCCAGTACACAGGGTTTGGAGGAAAAACTGTTTTTT.